This entry features one T cell receptor beta chain sequence. Unmatched junction bases numbered 7, after V lost 6 bases and J lost 6 bases. This CDR3 region has 15 residues. Germline V gives CDR1 MNHEY, CDR2 SMNVEV (reference sequence). This specimen comes from a study of shared T cell receptors in the human thymus. TCRdb's table, derived via immunoSEQ multiplex PCR, lists solely in-frame clones and lacks some. The sample lists about 400,000 clones; just under 95% were seen once. The clonotype was recovered from a human donor. Material for sequencing was thymocytes. This chain connects TRBV27 to TRBJ2-3; TRBD2 agrees at 12 bases. The CDR3 sequence is CASRKTSGGYDTQYF. DNA of the CDR3: TGTGCCAGCAGGAAGACTAGCGGGGGTTATGATACGCAGTATTTT.